Listed below are T cell receptor beta chains from one sample, sequenced in a study of human versus mouse CDR3 diversity and MHC coevolution. The table came from immunoSEQ multiplex PCR; TCRdb's copy has only in-frame clones and leaves some out. The sample shows roughly 81,000 clones, over 85% of them seen only once. The specimen sequenced was naive CD4+ T cells from blood. The receptors originated from a person aged 30-70 years in good health. CDR3s include the opening cysteine and the closing phenylalanine or tryptophan. A D gene is named only where the DNA matches it firmly. Only some rows state a clone size, as once, few, many or a class for expanded clones.

CDR3aa	CDR3nt	abundance	v_gene	d_gene	j_gene
CASSQTFRGETQYF	TGTGCCAGCAGCCAAACGTTTAGGGGAGAGACCCAGTACTTC	.	TRBV9	.	TRBJ2-5
CASWGGAEQFF	TGTGCCAGCTGGGGGGGCGCTGAGCAGTTCTTC	.	TRBV14	.	TRBJ2-1
CASSPRPGGFSQPQHF	TGTGCCAGCAGCCCCCGGCCCGGGGGGTTTAGTCAGCCCCAGCATTTT	once	TRBV7-8	.	TRBJ1-5
CASSTRTDEKLFF	TGCGCCAGCAGCACGAGGACAGATGAAAAACTGTTTTTT	.	TRBV5-1	.	TRBJ1-4
CASSRAQGAYEQYF	TGTGCCAGCAGCCGCGCTCAGGGGGCCTACGAGCAGTACTTC	.	TRBV11-1	TRBD1	TRBJ2-7
CAGTGQGRETQYF	TGTGCCGGGACCGGACAGGGCCGGGAGACCCAGTACTTC	once	TRBV6-5	TRBD1	TRBJ2-5
CASRKVGRSTDTQYF	TGTGCCAGCAGGAAAGTCGGTCGGAGCACAGATACGCAGTATTTT	.	TRBV6-1	.	TRBJ2-3
CASSMGRGKANTEAFF	TGTGCCAGTAGTATGGGCAGGGGAAAGGCGAACACTGAAGCTTTCTTT	.	TRBV19	.	TRBJ1-1
CASSLAHRGQEHTF	TGTGCCAGCAGCTTAGCGCATAGGGGACAGGAACACACCTTC	once	TRBV7-9	TRBD1	TRBJ1-2
CASRVTGYNEQFF	TGTGCCAGCAGAGTGACAGGGTACAATGAGCAGTTCTTC	.	TRBV6-5	TRBD1	TRBJ2-1
CASSVGEGGTGELFF	TGTGCCAGCAGCGTCGGGGAGGGGGGCACCGGGGAGCTGTTTTTT	.	TRBV9	.	TRBJ2-2
CASSWTGWSNQPQHF	TGTGCCAGCAGCTGGACAGGGTGGAGCAATCAGCCCCAGCATTTT	.	TRBV7-2	TRBD1	TRBJ1-5
CASISDRVGTEAFF	TGTGCCAGCATCTCAGACAGGGTTGGAACTGAAGCTTTCTTT	.	TRBV7-9	TRBD1	TRBJ1-1
CASSVSSGRNTGELFF	TGTGCCAGCAGCGTCAGCAGCGGGAGAAACACCGGGGAGCTGTTTTTT	.	TRBV9	TRBD2	TRBJ2-2
CASSSREGTIKAEETQYF	TGTGCCAGCAGCTCCCGGGAGGGAACGATAAAGGCCGAAGAGACCCAGTACTTC	few	TRBV7-2	TRBD2	TRBJ2-5
CASTTLGTGITGGYTF	TGTGCCAGCACCACCCTGGGGACAGGGATTACGGGGGGCTACACCTTC	.	TRBV9	TRBD1	TRBJ1-2
CASSAGQGRAFF	TGTGCCAGCAGTGCGGGACAGGGGCGAGCTTTCTTT	.	TRBV6-6	TRBD1	TRBJ1-1